This passage covers 14 T cell receptor beta chains from one sample sequenced in a study of cytomegalovirus exposure and HLA in healthy donors. The PCR was carried out with 60 Vbeta primers and 13 Jbeta primers. Repertoires were generated with immunoSEQ multiplex PCR, while TCRdb's copy carries only in-frame clones and drops some. The sample has about 55,000 clones, 75% to 85% seen once. The sample comprised PBMCs. The receptors here all came from a female donor in good health and CMV-seronegative.

In regard to this clone: The sample carries other DNA sequences with the same CDR3. CDR3 residues: CASSSTGAGNTIYF. As DNA, the CDR3 is TGTGCCAGCAGCTCGACAGGGGCTGGAAACACCATATATTTT. V and J are TRBV7-8 and TRBJ1-3, with 8 bases matching TRBD1. The CDR3 runs to 14 residues. J was trimmed by 2 bases and V by 4 bases; bases with no gene match: 1. CDR1 SGHVS and CDR2 FQNEAQ come from the germline V gene.

The genes are TRBV6-5 and TRBJ1-5; D unresolved. Germline V gene lookup returns CDR1 MNHEY and CDR2 SVGAGI. The V and J ends lost 6 bases and 4 bases respectively, with 16 bases between them. The CDR3 runs 15 residues. This chain's CDR3 is CASRPYGVVNQPQHF. The CDR3 DNA reads as TGTGCCAGCAGACCCTACGGGGTAGTGAATCAGCCCCAGCATTTT.

The chain recombines TRBV7-2 with TRBJ2-5, with TRBD2 matching over 13 bases. Losses at the gene ends were 5 bases for V and 4 bases for J; bases not matched to a gene: 7. Germline CDR1 SGHTA, CDR2 FQGNSA. This CDR3 contains 16 residues. The CDR3 coding sequence is TGTGCCAGCAGCCCCAAGGGACTAGCGGGGAGAGAGACCCAGTACTTC. Translation: CASSPKGLAGRETQYF. The full variable domain, rest sourced from reference TRBV7-2 and TRBJ2-5, is GAGVSQSPSNKVTEKGKDVELRCDPISGHTALYWYRQSLGQGLEFLIYFQGNSAPDKSGLPSDRFSAERTGGSVSTLTIQRTQQEDSAVYLCASSPKGLAGRETQYFGPGTRLLVL.

V gene TRBV4-1 combines with J gene TRBJ1-1; 11 nucleotides agree with TRBD1. The CDR3 totals 16 residues. Germline values: CDR1 MGHRA, CDR2 YSYEKL. Trimming removed 2 bases from V and 5 bases from J; junction bases left unmatched: 7. The chain's CDR3 is CASSQPWTGGLTEAFF. CDR3 in DNA: TGCGCCAGCAGCCAACCATGGACAGGGGGCCTAACTGAAGCTTTCTTT.

The chain combines TRBV6-1 with TRBJ1-5; TRBD1 might be the D (6 bases). The germline CDR1 and CDR2 sequences are MNHNS and SASEGT. The CDR3 sequence is 15 residues long. V was cut by 5 bases and J by 5 bases, with 16 bases left in between. The CDR3 coding sequence is TGTGCCAGCAGTAGGACGGGGGGGGCCGATCAGCCCCAGCATTTT. It encodes CASSRTGGADQPQHF.

The genes are TRBV6-1 and TRBJ2-5; a weak D match, TRBD1 (6 bases). CDR1 is MNHNS, CDR2 SASEGT, per germline. V was pared by 0 bases and J by 6 bases, with 14 bases between. The CDR3 loop spans 15 amino acids. DNA for the CDR3: TGTGCCAGCAGTGAAGCGAAAACAGGGAGAAAGACCCAGTACTTC. Its protein product is CASSEAKTGRKTQYF.

The rearrangement uses TRBV29-1 and TRBJ1-1; weak D call: TRBD1 (6 bases). The CDR3 consists of 10 residues. In germline, CDR1 is SQVTM, CDR2 ANQGSEA. Trimming left V 7 bases short and J 7 bases short, with 10 bases between. In nucleotides, the CDR3 is TGCAGCGCAGGACAGCTTGAAGCTTTCTTT. It codes for CSAGQLEAFF.

This sequence joins TRBV4-3 and TRBJ2-2, with D tentatively TRBD2 (6 bases). The germline V and J ends were trimmed by 9 bases and 4 bases, with 18 bases remaining between them. Per the germline V gene, CDR1 is LGHNA and CDR2 is YSLEER. The CDR3 contains 15 residues. The CDR3, as DNA: TGCGCCAGTAACCCCGCCTCAGCGGGCACCGGGGAGCTGTTTTTT. This gives the protein CASNPASAGTGELFF.

The V gene is TRBV7-9, the J gene TRBJ1-1; no firm D call. CDR1 and CDR2 (germline): SEHNR, FQNEAQ (reference sequence). The V end lost 7 bases, the J end lost 3 bases, and 6 bases lay between the germline ends. This CDR3 has 11 residues. The CDR3 nucleotides are TGTGCCAGCATACCGGACACTGAAGCTTTCTTT. Translated: CASIPDTEAFF.

V and J are TRBV6-1 and TRBJ1-6; D unclear. The V end was cut by 1 base, the J end by 8 bases, with 6 bases between. CDR3 size: 13 residues. The germline V gene encodes CDR1 MNHNS and CDR2 SASEGT. In DNA form, the CDR3 reads TGTGCCAGCAGTGAAGGCGAACATTCACCCCTCCACTTT. As protein: CASSEGEHSPLHF.

This clone was seen just once. This chain uses TRBV2 with TRBJ2-7, with a tentative D call TRBD1 (6 bases). The germline V gene encodes CDR1 SNHLY and CDR2 FYNNEI. The CDR3 consists of 16 residues. The germline V and J ends were trimmed by 5 bases and 3 bases, with 20 bases remaining between them. CDR3: CASSPLFGAGVYEQYF. The DNA for the CDR3 is TGTGCCAGCAGTCCCCTCTTTGGGGCAGGGGTCTACGAGCAGTACTTC.

The rearrangement uses TRBV11-2 and TRBJ1-4; D is perhaps TRBD1 (6 bases). CDR1 SGHAT and CDR2 FQNNGV come from the germline V gene. This CDR3 is built from 15 residues. Trimming pared 6 bases from V and 6 bases from J, leaving 17 bases between. CDR3 DNA sequence: TGTGCCAGCAGTTCACCTTGGGCAGGGGATGAAAAACTGTTTTTT. The encoded protein is CASSSPWAGDEKLFF.

CDR3 protein: CASSPQPSSYNSPLHF. The CDR3 bases are TGTGCCAGCAGCCCCCAGCCTAGCTCCTATAATTCACCCCTCCACTTT. This chain links TRBV7-9 with TRBJ1-6; no clear D gene. This CDR3 comprises 16 residues. Germline V lookup: CDR1 SEHNR, CDR2 FQNEAQ (reference sequence). Trimming shortened V by 5 bases and J by 0 bases, and 11 bases separated the two germline ends.

This chain links TRBV12-5 with TRBJ2-5; weak D call: TRBD1 (5 bases). CDR1 is LGHNT and CDR2 is FRNRAP in the germline V gene. V was pared by 6 bases and J by 11 bases, with 16 bases between. The CDR3 covers 12 residues. The CDR3 bases are TGTGCTAGTGGCAAAGGGGATCTCGCGCAGTACTTC. Its protein product is CASGKGDLAQYF.